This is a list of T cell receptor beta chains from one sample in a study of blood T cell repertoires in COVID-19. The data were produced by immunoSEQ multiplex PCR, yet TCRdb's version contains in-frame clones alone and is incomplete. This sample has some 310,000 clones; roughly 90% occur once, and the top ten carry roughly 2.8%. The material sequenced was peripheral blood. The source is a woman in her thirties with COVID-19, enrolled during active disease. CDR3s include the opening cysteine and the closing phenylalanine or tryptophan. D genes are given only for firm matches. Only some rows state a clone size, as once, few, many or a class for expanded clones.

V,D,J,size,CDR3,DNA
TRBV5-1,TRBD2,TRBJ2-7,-,CASSPATSGSSASSYEQYF,TGCGCCAGCAGCCCAGCGACTAGCGGGAGCTCGGCGAGCTCCTACGAGCAGTACTTC
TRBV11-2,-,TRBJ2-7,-,CASSLPGYSYEQYF,TGTGCCAGCAGTTTACCAGGTTACTCCTACGAGCAGTACTTC
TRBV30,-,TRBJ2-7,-,CAWGAGEGYEQYF,TGTGCCTGGGGAGCAGGGGAAGGCTACGAGCAGTACTTC
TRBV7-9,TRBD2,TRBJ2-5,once,CASSLRLAVQETQYF,TGTGCCAGCAGCCTAAGACTAGCGGTCCAAGAGACCCAGTACTTC
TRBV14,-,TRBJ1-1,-,CASSLGLNTEAFF,TGTGCCAGCAGCCTCGGGTTGAACACTGAAGCTTTCTTT
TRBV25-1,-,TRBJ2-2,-,CATTSGTGELFF,TGTGCCACCACCAGCGGGACCGGGGAGCTGTTTTTT
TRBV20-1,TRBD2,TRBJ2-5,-,CSASGTSGRGQETQYF,TGCAGTGCTAGTGGGACTAGCGGGAGGGGACAAGAGACCCAGTACTTC
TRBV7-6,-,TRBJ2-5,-,CASGEETQYF,TGTGCCTCCGGGGAAGAGACCCAGTACTTC
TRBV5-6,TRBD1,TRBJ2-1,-,CASSSAGTAYNEQFF,TGTGCCAGCAGCAGTGCCGGGACAGCCTACAATGAGCAGTTCTTC
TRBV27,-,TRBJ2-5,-,CASSTRGETQYF,TGTGCCAGCAGTACCCGAGGGGAGACCCAGTACTTC
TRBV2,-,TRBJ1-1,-,CASVGTPSSNTEAFF,TGTGCCAGCGTCGGGACACCCTCATCCAACACTGAAGCTTTCTTT
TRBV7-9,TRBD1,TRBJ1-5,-,CASSLEGARYQPQHF,TGTGCCAGCAGCTTAGAGGGGGCGCGGTATCAGCCCCAGCATTTT
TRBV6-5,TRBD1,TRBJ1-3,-,CASSRTGVLNTIYF,TGTGCCAGCAGTCGGACAGGGGTCTTGAACACCATATATTTT
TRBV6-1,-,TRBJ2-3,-,CASSEARGMADTQYF,TGTGCCAGCAGTGAAGCGCGGGGTATGGCCGATACGCAGTATTTT
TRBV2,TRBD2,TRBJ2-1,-,CASSEERDSYNEQFF,TGTGCCAGCAGTGAAGAGCGGGACTCCTACAATGAGCAGTTCTTC
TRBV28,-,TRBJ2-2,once,CASYTSGNTGELFF,TGTGCCAGCTACACCTCGGGGAACACCGGGGAGCTGTTTTTT
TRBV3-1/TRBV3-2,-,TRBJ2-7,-,CASSQDNEQYF,TGTGCCAGCAGCCAAGATAACGAGCAGTACTTC
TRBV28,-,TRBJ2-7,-,CASSTLRGTRGYEQYF,TGTGCCAGCTCAACCCTTAGGGGGACACGAGGCTACGAGCAGTACTTC
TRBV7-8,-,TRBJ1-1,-,CASSLDTLNTEAFF,TGTGCCAGCAGCCTGGACACCTTGAACACTGAAGCTTTCTTT
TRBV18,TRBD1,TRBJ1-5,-,CASSQRGGQGLNQPQHF,TGTGCCAGCTCACAAAGGGGGGGACAGGGCCTCAATCAGCCCCAGCATTTT
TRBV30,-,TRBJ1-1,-,CAWGAAENTEAFF,TGTGCCTGGGGTGCCGCGGAGAACACTGAAGCTTTCTTT
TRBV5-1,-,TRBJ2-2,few,CASSLEVRGELFF,TGCGCCAGCAGCTTAGAAGTGAGAGGGGAGCTGTTTTTT
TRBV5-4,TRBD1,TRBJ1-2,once,CASSSETGGYGYTF,TGTGCCAGCAGCTCGGAGACAGGGGGCTATGGCTACACCTTC
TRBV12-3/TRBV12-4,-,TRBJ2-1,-,CASSPWAGEQFF,TGTGCCAGCAGCCCCTGGGCGGGGGAGCAGTTCTTC
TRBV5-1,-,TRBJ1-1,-,CASSFRERNTEAFF,TGCGCCAGCAGCTTCAGGGAACGAAACACTGAAGCTTTCTTT
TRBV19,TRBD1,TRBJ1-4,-,CASSHTGGGEKLFF,TGTGCCAGTAGTCATACAGGGGGAGGTGAAAAACTGTTTTTT
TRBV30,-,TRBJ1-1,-,CAWSVGTGNTEAFF,TGTGCCTGGAGTGTAGGAACAGGGAACACTGAAGCTTTCTTT
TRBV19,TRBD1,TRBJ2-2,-,CATSGQGTGELFF,TGTGCCACTTCGGGACAGGGGACCGGGGAGCTGTTTTTT
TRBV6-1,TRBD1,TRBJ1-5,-,CASSPGGVGQPQHF,TGTGCCAGCAGTCCAGGGGGCGTAGGGCAGCCCCAGCATTTT
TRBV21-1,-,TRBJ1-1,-,CASSKLARQGTKMDTEAFF,TGTGCCAGCAGCAAATTGGCGAGACAGGGGACGAAGATGGACACTGAAGCTTTCTTT
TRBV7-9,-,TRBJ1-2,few,CASSFTGRENGYTF,TGTGCCAGCAGCTTCACAGGGAGGGAGAATGGCTACACCTTC
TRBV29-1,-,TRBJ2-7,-,CSVEASYEQYF,TGCAGCGTGGAGGCCTCCTACGAGCAGTACTTC